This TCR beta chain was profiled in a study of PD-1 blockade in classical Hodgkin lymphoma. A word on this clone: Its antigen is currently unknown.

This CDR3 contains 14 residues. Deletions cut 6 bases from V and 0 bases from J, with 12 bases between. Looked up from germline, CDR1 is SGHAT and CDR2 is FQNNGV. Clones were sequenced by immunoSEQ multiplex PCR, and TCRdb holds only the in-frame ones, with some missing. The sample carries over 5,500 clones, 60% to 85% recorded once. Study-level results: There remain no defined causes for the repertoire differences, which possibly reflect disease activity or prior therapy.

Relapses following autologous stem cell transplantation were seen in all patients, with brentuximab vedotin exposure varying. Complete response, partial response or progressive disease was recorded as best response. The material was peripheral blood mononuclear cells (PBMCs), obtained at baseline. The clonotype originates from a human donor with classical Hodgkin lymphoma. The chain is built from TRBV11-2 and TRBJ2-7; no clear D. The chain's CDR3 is CASRPSAGSYEQYF. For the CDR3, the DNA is TGTGCCAGCAGACCAAGCGCTGGCTCCTACGAGCAGTACTTC. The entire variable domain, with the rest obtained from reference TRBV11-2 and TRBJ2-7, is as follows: EAGVAQSPRYKIIEKRQSVAFWCNPISGHATLYWYQQILGQGPKLLIQFQNNGVVDDSQLPKDRFSAERLKGVDSTLKIQPAKLEDSAVYLCASRPSAGSYEQYFGPGTRLTVT.